The 19 T cell receptor beta chains in this list originate from one sample, sequenced in a study of T cell responses to AZD1222 COVID-19 vaccine. Sequenced by immunoSEQ multiplex PCR; TCRdb stores in-frame clones only, minus some. The data hold 100,000 to 150,000 clones, with 88% observed a single time. This sample comprised peripheral blood, obtained on day 0 of AZD1222 vaccination. The source of these receptors is an adult in good health.

The CDR3 DNA reads TGTGCCACTGAGGGACCGGGGGACCAAGAGACCCAGTACTTC. Its translation is CATEGPGDQETQYF. This chain uses TRBV24-1 with TRBJ2-5; the D gene is possibly TRBD2 (6 bases). The V end was cut by 10 bases, the J end by 0 bases, with 14 bases between. This CDR3 contains 14 residues. CDR1 KGHDR and CDR2 SFDVKD come from the germline V gene.

The chain is built from TRBV30 and TRBJ2-2; TRBD1 might be the D (5 bases). Germline V gene sequence: CDR1 GTSNPN, CDR2 SVGIG (reference sequence). The V end was cut by 0 bases, the J end by 4 bases, with 9 bases between. This CDR3 spans 14 amino acids. CDR3 sequence reads: CAWSVDQGTGELFF. The DNA for the CDR3 is TGTGCCTGGAGTGTAGACCAGGGCACCGGGGAGCTGTTTTTT.

The rearrangement joins TRBV3-1 (or the pseudogene TRBV3-2) to TRBJ2-7; TRBD1 agrees at 9 bases. CDR1 and CDR2 (germline): LGHDT, YNNKEL (reference sequence). The CDR3 totals 15 residues. The ends lost 1 base at V and 6 bases at J; junction bases unmatched: 7. This chain's CDR3 is CASSQVTTGGPEQYF. CDR3 DNA sequence: TGTGCCAGCAGCCAAGTTACTACAGGGGGCCCCGAGCAGTACTTC.

The genes are TRBV9 and TRBJ1-1, with D unresolved. The germline V gene encodes CDR1 SGDLS and CDR2 YYNGEE. The CDR3 covers 13 residues. Trimming cost V 5 bases and J 0 bases, with 8 bases left between them. This chain's CDR3 is CASSTVVNTEAFF. The CDR3 coding sequence is TGTGCCAGCAGTACGGTGGTGAACACTGAAGCTTTCTTT.

The chain couples TRBV6-5 to TRBJ2-5; D is uncertain. The CDR3 consists of 11 residues. Germline V gives CDR1 MNHEY, CDR2 SVGAGI. V shed 6 bases and J shed 5 bases, with 7 bases lying between them. Here the CDR3 DNA reads TGTGCCAGCAGCTCCGCGGAGACCCAGTACTTC. Translating gives CASSSAETQYF.

The chain couples TRBV4-1 to TRBJ2-3; tentatively, D is TRBD1 (5 bases). Looked up from germline, CDR1 is MGHRA and CDR2 is YSYEKL. This CDR3 region has 14 residues. Trimming removed 0 bases from V and 5 bases from J, with 9 bases in between. The CDR3 DNA reads TGCGCCAGCAGCCAAGAATGGGGCCTAGATACGCAGTATTTT. Protein sequence: CASSQEWGLDTQYF.

The rearrangement uses TRBV5-1 and TRBJ2-7, with D possibly being TRBD1 (5 bases). The CDR3 runs 15 residues. Germline values: CDR1 SGHRS, CDR2 YFSETQ. V was pared by 2 bases and J by 0 bases, with 12 bases between. CDR3 loop: CASSLPQGNSYEQYF. In DNA, the CDR3 is TGCGCCAGCAGCTTACCCCAGGGAAACTCCTACGAGCAGTACTTC.

The chain links TRBV7-9 to TRBJ2-5; D might be TRBD2 (6 bases). CDR1 and CDR2 (germline): SEHNR, FQNEAQ (reference sequence). The V end lost 4 bases, the J end lost 5 bases, and 14 bases lay between the germline ends. The CDR3 spans 14 residues. CDR3 coding DNA: TGTGCCAGCAGCTCACCGGGACTTGGCGAGACCCAGTACTTC. Its protein product is CASSSPGLGETQYF.

The CDR3 sequence is CASTGTGDQPQHF. In nucleotides, the CDR3 is TGTGCCAGCACGGGGACAGGGGATCAGCCCCAGCATTTT. V gene TRBV6-5 combines with J gene TRBJ1-5, with 10 nucleotides matching TRBD1. V lost 7 bases and J lost 5; bases outside the gene matches: 2. This CDR3 has 13 amino acids. Germline V gives CDR1 MNHEY, CDR2 SVGAGI.

V gene TRBV19 combines with J gene TRBJ1-6, with 7 bases aligning to TRBD1. The CDR3 totals 13 residues. Unmatched junction bases numbered 3, after V lost 6 bases and J lost 7 bases. Germline values: CDR1 LNHDA, CDR2 SQIVND (reference sequence). CDR3 protein: CASRGTANSPLHF. In nucleotides, the CDR3 is TGTGCCAGTAGGGGGACAGCGAATTCACCCCTCCACTTT. The whole variable domain, remainder taken from reference TRBV19 and TRBJ1-6, is DGGITQSPKYLFRKEGQNVTLSCEQNLNHDAMYWYRQDPGQGLRLIYYSQIVNDFQKGDIAEGYSVSREKKESFPLTVTSAQKNPTAFYLCASRGTANSPLHFGNGTRLTVT.

This chain links TRBV2 with TRBJ1-1; D uncertain. The CDR3 contains 15 residues. V was cut by 2 bases and J by 2 bases, with 12 bases left in between. Germline V gene lookup returns CDR1 SNHLY and CDR2 FYNNEI. The CDR3: CASSEIRQINTEAFF. CDR3 DNA: TGTGCCAGCAGTGAAATAAGGCAGATCAACACTGAAGCTTTCTTT.

The chain combines TRBV19 with TRBJ1-2, with D maybe TRBD1 (6 bases). The CDR3 runs to 16 residues. Germline CDR1 LNHDA, CDR2 SQIVND (reference sequence). The V end lost 4 bases, the J end lost 0 bases, and 15 bases lay between the germline ends. The CDR3 DNA reads as TGTGCCAGTAGTAAGGGGGGGGCGGTAGCTAACTATGGCTACACCTTC. It codes for CASSKGGAVANYGYTF.

The J gene is TRBJ1-5, the V gene TRBV19; no reliable D call. Per germline, CDR1 LNHDA and CDR2 SQIVND (reference sequence). CDR3 length: 13 residues. Trimming shortened V by 8 bases and J by 0 bases, and 8 bases separated the two germline ends. CDR3 residues: CASDNYSNQPQHF. The CDR3, as DNA: TGTGCCAGTGATAATTATAGCAATCAGCCCCAGCATTTT.

The genes are TRBV19 and TRBJ2-7; 12 bases agree with TRBD2. CDR3 size: 15 residues. The V segment lost 6 bases and the J segment 2 bases; nucleotides outside the gene matches: 5. The germline gives CDR1 LNHDA, CDR2 SQIVND (reference sequence). As DNA, the CDR3 is TGTGCCAGTAGCTGGACTAGCGGGACTCCCTACGAGCAGTACTTC. Amino acids: CASSWTSGTPYEQYF.

The chain joins TRBV28 to TRBJ1-2; D uncertain. CDR3 length: 13 amino acids. In germline, CDR1 is MDHEN, CDR2 SYDVKM. V dropped 2 bases and J dropped 10 bases, with 14 bases sitting between them. This CDR3 is CASSLLSPTSYTF. The CDR3 bases are TGTGCCAGCAGTTTACTATCCCCGACTTCCTACACCTTC.

The chain couples TRBV7-7 to TRBJ2-7; TRBD1 aligns across 9 bases. The germline CDR1 and CDR2 sequences are SSHAT and FNYEAQ (reference sequence). Trimming removed 1 base from V and 2 bases from J; junction bases left unmatched: 0. This CDR3 is built from 14 residues. The CDR3 DNA reads as TGTGCCAGCAGCTTAGGACAGGGGGCCTACGAGCAGTACTTC. Protein product: CASSLGQGAYEQYF.

The V call is TRBV3-1 (or the pseudogene TRBV3-2), the J call TRBJ2-5, with 10 bases that match TRBD2. V gave up 7 bases and J gave up 7 bases; unmatched junction bases: 9. CDR1 and CDR2 from the germline V gene are LGHDT and YNNKEL (reference sequence). The CDR3 covers 14 residues. The CDR3 DNA sequence: TGTGCCAGCATTACCGGCGGACTAGCGGCGACCCAGTACTTC. It specifies CASITGGLAATQYF.

This chain links TRBV24-1 with TRBJ2-1; 7 bases match TRBD1. This CDR3 is 17 amino acids long. V was pared by 3 bases and J by 8 bases, with 15 bases of the junction left unmatched. Germline-derived CDR1 and CDR2 are KGHDR and SFDVKD. The CDR3 coding sequence is TGTGCCACCAGTGATGGGGATCGAGGCAGGGGGTATGATGAGCAGTTCTTC. Translating gives CATSDGDRGRGYDEQFF.

The rearrangement uses TRBV5-4 and TRBJ1-5; D perhaps matches TRBD1 (6 bases). V lost 2 bases and J lost 8, with 11 bases in between. The germline V gene has CDR1 SGHNT and CDR2 YYREEE (reference sequence). The CDR3 runs to 13 residues. The DNA of the CDR3 is TGTGCCAGCAGCTTCGGGGGGCGCGAGCCCCAGCATTTT. Protein product: CASSFGGREPQHF. The whole variable domain, remainder taken from reference TRBV5-4 and TRBJ1-5, is ETGVTQSPTHLIKTRGQQVTLRCSSQSGHNTVSWYQQALGQGPQFIFQYYREEENGRGNFPPRFSGLQFPNYSSELNVNALELDDSALYLCASSFGGREPQHFGDGTRLSIL.